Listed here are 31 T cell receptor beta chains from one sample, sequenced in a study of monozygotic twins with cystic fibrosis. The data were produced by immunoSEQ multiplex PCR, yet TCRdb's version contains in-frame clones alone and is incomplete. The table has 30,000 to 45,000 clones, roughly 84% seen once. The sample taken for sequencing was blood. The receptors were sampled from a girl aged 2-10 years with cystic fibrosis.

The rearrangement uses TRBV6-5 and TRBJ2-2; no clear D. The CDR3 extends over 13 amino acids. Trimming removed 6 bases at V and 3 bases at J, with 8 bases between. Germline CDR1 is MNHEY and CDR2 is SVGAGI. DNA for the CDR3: TGTGCCAGCAGCCCCACTGACACCGGGGAGCTGTTTTTT. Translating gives CASSPTDTGELFF.

The CDR3, as DNA: TGCGCCAGCAGTGAGGTAAGCCGAAGGACCTACGAGCAGTACTTC. Amino acids: CASSEVSRRTYEQYF. The chain couples TRBV10-1 to TRBJ2-7; D is unresolved. CDR1 and CDR2 from the germline V gene are WNHNN and SYGVQD (reference sequence). V lost 2 bases to trimming and J lost 2 bases, with 13 bases between them. CDR3 length: 15 residues.

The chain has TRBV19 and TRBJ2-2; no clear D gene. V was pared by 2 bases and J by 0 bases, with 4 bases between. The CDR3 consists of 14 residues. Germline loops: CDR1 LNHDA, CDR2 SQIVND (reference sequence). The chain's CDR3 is CASSILTNTGELFF. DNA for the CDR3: TGTGCCAGTAGTATATTAACGAACACCGGGGAGCTGTTTTTT.

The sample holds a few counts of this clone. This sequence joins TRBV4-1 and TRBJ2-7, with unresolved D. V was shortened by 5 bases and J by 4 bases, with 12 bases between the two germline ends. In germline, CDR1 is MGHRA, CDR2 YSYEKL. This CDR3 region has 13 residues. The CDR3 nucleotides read TGCGCCAGCAGCTCGGGCCCTTGGTACGAGCAGTACTTC. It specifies CASSSGPWYEQYF.

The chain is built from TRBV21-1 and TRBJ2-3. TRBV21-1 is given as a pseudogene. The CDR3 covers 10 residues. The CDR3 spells CASKVDTQYF. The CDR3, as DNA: TGTGCCAGCAAGGTAGATACGCAGTATTTT.

The CDR3 sequence: CASSDRGPYATEAFF. CDR3 sequence (DNA): TGCGCCAGCAGCGACAGGGGCCCTTATGCGACTGAAGCTTTCTTT. This chain connects TRBV4-1 to TRBJ1-1; 8 nucleotides agree with TRBD1. The CDR3 totals 15 residues. CDR1 is MGHRA, CDR2 YSYEKL, per germline. Trimming cost V 5 bases and J 5 bases; bases outside gene matches: 10.

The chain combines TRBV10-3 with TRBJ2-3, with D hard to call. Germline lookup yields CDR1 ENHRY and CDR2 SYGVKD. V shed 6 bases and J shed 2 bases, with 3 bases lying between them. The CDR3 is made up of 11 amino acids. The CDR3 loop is CAIRDTDTQYF. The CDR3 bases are TGTGCCATCAGGGACACAGATACGCAGTATTTT.

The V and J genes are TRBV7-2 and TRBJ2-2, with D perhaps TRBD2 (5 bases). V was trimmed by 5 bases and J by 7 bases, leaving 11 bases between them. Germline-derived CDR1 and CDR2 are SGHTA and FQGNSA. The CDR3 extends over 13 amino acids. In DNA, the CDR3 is TGTGCCAGCAGCCCTACTAGGAGCGGGGAGCTGTTTTTT. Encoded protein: CASSPTRSGELFF. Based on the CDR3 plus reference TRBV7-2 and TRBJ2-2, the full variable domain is GAGVSQSPSNKVTEKGKDVELRCDPISGHTALYWYRQSLGQGLEFLIYFQGNSAPDKSGLPSDRFSAERTGGSVSTLTIQRTQQEDSAVYLCASSPTRSGELFFGEGSRLTVL.

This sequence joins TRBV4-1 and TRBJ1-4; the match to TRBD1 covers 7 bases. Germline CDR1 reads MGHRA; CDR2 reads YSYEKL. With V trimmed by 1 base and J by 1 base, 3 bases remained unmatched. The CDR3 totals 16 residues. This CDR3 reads CASSQAHRGTNEKLFF. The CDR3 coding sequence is TGCGCCAGCAGCCAAGCCCACAGGGGAACTAATGAAAAACTGTTTTTT.

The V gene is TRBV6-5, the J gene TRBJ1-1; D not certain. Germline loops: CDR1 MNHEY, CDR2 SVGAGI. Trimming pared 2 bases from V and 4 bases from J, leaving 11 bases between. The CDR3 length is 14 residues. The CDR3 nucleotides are TGTGCCAGCAGTTACCTGGGTCCGTTCACTGAAGCTTTCTTT. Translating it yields CASSYLGPFTEAFF.

This CDR3 is CAWSVGVGRTDTQYF. Written as DNA, the CDR3 is TGTGCCTGGAGTGTAGGGGTGGGTAGGACAGATACGCAGTATTTT. The rearrangement joins TRBV30 to TRBJ2-3; a possible D gene is TRBD1 (5 bases). Deletions cut 0 bases from V and 3 bases from J, with 13 bases between. This CDR3 has 15 residues. Germline V gene sequence: CDR1 GTSNPN, CDR2 SVGIG (reference sequence). Drawing the rest from reference TRBV30 and TRBJ2-3, the complete variable domain is SQTIHQWPATLVQPVGSPLSLECTVEGTSNPNLYWYRQAAGRGLQLLFYSVGIGQISSEVPQNLSASRPQDRQFILSSKKLLLSDSGFYLCAWSVGVGRTDTQYFGPGTRLTVL.

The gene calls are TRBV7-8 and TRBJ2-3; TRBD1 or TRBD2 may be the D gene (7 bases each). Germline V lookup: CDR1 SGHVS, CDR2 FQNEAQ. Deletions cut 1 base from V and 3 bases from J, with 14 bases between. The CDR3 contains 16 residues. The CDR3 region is CASSLDSQGGTDTQYF. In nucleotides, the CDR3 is TGTGCCAGCAGCTTAGACAGTCAGGGGGGGACAGATACGCAGTATTTT.

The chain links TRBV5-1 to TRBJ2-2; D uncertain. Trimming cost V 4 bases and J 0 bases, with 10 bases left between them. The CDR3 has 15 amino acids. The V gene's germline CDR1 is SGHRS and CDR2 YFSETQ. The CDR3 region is CASSPDNPNTGELFF. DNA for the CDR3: TGCGCCAGCAGCCCCGACAACCCGAACACCGGGGAGCTGTTTTTT.

The CDR3 region has the DNA TGTGCCAGCAGCTTGGCCTTGGGACAGACGAGCTACACCTTC. Translation gives CASSLALGQTSYTF. The rearrangement uses TRBV5-4 and TRBJ1-2; 7 bases fit TRBD1. CDR3 length: 14 residues. The ends lost 0 bases at V and 9 bases at J; junction bases unmatched: 8. CDR1 is SGHNT and CDR2 is YYREEE in the germline V gene (reference sequence).

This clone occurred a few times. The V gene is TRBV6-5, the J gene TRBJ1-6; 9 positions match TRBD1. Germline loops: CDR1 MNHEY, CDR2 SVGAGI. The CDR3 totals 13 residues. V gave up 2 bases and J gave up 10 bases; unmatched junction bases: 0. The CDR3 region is CASSYDRGSPLHF. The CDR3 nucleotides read TGTGCCAGCAGTTACGACAGGGGGTCACCCCTCCACTTT.

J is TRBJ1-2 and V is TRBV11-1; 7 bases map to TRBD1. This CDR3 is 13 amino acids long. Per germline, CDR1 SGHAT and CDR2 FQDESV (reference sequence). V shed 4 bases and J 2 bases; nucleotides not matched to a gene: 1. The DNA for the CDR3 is TGTGCCAGCAGCTCGGGACAGAACTATGGCTACACCTTC. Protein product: CASSSGQNYGYTF.

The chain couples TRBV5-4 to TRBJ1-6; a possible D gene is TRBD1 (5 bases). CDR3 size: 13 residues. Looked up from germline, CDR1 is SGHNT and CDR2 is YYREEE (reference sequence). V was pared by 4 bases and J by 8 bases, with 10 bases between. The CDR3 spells CASSDVRDSPLHF. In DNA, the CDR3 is TGTGCCAGCAGCGATGTCAGGGATTCACCCCTCCACTTT.

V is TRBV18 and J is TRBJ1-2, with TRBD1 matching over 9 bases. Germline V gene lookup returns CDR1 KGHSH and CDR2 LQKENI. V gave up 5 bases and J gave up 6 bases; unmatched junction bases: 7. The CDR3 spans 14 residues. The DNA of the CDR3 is TGTGCCAGCTCATCATGGCGACAGGGGGATGGCTACACCTTC. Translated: CASSSWRQGDGYTF.

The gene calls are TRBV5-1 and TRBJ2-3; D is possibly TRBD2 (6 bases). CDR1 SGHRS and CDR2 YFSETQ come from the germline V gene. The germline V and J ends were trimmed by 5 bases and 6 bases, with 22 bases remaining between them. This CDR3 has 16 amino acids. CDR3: CASRGGPGVIRDTQYF. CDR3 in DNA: TGCGCCAGCAGAGGAGGTCCGGGGGTGATCAGGGATACGCAGTATTTT.

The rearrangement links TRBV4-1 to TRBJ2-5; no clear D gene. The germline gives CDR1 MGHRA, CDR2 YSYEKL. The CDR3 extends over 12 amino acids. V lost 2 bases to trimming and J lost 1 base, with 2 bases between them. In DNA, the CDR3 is TGCGCCAGCAGCCAACCCCAAGAGACCCAGTACTTC. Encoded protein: CASSQPQETQYF.

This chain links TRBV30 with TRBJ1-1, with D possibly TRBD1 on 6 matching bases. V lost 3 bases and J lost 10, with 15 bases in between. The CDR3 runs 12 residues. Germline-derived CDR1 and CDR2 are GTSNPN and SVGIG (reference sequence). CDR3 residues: CAWSPGALGAFF. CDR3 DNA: TGTGCCTGGAGCCCAGGGGCCCTGGGAGCTTTCTTT.

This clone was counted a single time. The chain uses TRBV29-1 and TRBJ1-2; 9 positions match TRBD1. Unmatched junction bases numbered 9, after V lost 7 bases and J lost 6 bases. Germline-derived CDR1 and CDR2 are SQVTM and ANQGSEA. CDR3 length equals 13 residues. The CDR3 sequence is CSARDRESDGYTF. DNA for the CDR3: TGCAGCGCAAGGGACAGGGAATCCGATGGCTACACCTTC.

CDR3 residues: CASSPVANTEAFF. CDR3 DNA: TGTGCCAGCAGTCCAGTTGCGAACACTGAAGCTTTCTTT. This chain links TRBV6-5 with TRBJ1-1, with D uncertain. The V gene lost 5 bases and the J gene lost 1 base, with 8 bases spanning the gap. CDR3 length: 13 residues. Germline V gene data show CDR1 as MNHEY and CDR2 as SVGAGI.

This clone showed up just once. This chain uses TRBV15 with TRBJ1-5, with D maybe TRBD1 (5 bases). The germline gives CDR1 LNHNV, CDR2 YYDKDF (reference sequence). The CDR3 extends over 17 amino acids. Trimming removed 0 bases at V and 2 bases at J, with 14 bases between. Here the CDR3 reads CATSRDRDFIGNQPQHF. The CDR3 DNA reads TGTGCCACCAGCAGAGATCGGGACTTTATCGGCAATCAGCCCCAGCATTTT. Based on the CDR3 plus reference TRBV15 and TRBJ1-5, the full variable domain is DAMVIQNPRYQVTQFGKPVTLSCSQTLNHNVMYWYQQKSSQAPKLLFHYYDKDFNNEADTPDNFQSRRPNTSFCFLDIRSPGLGDTAMYLCATSRDRDFIGNQPQHFGDGTRLSIL.

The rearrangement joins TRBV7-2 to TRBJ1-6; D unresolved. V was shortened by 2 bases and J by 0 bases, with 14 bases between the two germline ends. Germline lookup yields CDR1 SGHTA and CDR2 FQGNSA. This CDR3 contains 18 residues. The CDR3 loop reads CASSLTFQRSSYNSPLHF. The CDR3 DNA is TGTGCCAGCAGCTTAACTTTTCAGCGGAGCTCCTATAATTCACCCCTCCACTTT.

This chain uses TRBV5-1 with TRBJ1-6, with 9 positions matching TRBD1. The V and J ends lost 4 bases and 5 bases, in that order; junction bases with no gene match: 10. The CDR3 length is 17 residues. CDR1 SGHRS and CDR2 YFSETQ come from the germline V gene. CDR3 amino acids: CASSPARTGVDNSPLHF. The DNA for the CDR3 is TGCGCCAGCAGCCCGGCTCGGACAGGGGTTGATAATTCACCCCTCCACTTT. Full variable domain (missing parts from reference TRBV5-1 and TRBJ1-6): KAGVTQTPRYLIKTRGQQVTLSCSPISGHRSVSWYQQTPGQGLQFLFEYFSETQRNKGNFPGRFSGRQFSNSRSEMNVSTLELGDSALYLCASSPARTGVDNSPLHFGNGTRLTVT.

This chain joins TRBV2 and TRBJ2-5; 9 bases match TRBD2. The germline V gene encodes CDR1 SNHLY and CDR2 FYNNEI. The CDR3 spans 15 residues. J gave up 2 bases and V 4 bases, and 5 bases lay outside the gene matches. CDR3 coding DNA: TGTGCCAGCAGTGGGGTAGCGGGAGAGCAAGAGACCCAGTACTTC. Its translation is CASSGVAGEQETQYF.

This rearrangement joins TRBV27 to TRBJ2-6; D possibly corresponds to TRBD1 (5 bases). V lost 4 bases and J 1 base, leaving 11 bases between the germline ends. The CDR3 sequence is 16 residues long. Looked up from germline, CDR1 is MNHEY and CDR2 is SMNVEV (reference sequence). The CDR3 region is CASSSLQGSGANVLTF. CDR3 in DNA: TGTGCCAGCAGTTCTCTCCAGGGTTCTGGGGCCAACGTCCTGACTTTC.

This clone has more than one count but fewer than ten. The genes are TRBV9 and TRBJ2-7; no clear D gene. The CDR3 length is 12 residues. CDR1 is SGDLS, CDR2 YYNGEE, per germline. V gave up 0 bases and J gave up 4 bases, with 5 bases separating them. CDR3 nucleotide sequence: TGTGCCAGCAGCGTAGACAAATACGAGCAGTACTTC. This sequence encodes CASSVDKYEQYF.

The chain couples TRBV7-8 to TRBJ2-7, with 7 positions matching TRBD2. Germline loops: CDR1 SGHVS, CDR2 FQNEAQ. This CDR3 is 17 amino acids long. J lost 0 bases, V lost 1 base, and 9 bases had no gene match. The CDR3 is CASSLDRLAASSYEQYF. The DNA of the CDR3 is TGTGCCAGCAGCTTAGATAGGCTAGCGGCTAGCTCCTACGAGCAGTACTTC.

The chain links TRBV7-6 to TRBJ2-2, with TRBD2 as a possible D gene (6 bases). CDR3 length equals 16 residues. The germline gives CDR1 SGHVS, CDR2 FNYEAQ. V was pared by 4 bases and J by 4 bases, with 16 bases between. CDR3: CASSSDYLPSTGELFF. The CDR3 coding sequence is TGTGCCAGCAGCTCGGACTACCTTCCGAGCACCGGGGAGCTGTTTTTT.